A selection of T cell receptor beta chains follows, all from one sample in a study of sequential checkpoint blockade in melanoma. Assay: immunoSEQ multiplex PCR; the TCRdb copy retains only in-frame clones and omits some. The sample has around 13,000 clones; roughly 76% are singletons. This specimen was CD8+ T cells sorted from blood (inferred from file names), taken from a patient given nivolumab and ipilimumab in sequence. The receptors originated from a human patient with melanoma. Some clones in this sample may be carry-over from other donors' samples. Each CDR3 is given with its conserved first and last residue. Fields, in order: J gene, clone size, CDR3 length, D gene, V gene, CDR3 protein, CDR3 DNA. The D gene is left open where the match is weak. Expanded clones get a size class; other rows say once, few or many, or leave the size out.

j_call: TRBJ1-6
clone_size: -
cdr3_length: 14
d_call: -
v_call: TRBV28
cdr3_aa: CASRVREDNSPLHF
cdr3_nt: TGTGCCAGCAGGGTCCGGGAGGATAATTCACCCCTCCACTTT

j_call: TRBJ2-7
clone_size: -
cdr3_length: 12
d_call: -
v_call: TRBV7-9
cdr3_aa: CASSPGTYEQYF
cdr3_nt: TGTGCCAGCAGCCCCGGGACCTACGAGCAGTACTTC

j_call: TRBJ1-1
clone_size: -
cdr3_length: 14
d_call: -
v_call: TRBV5-6
cdr3_aa: CASSPARGNTEAFF
cdr3_nt: TGTGCCAGCAGCCCGGCTCGGGGGAACACTGAAGCTTTCTTT

j_call: TRBJ2-3
clone_size: -
cdr3_length: 15
d_call: TRBD1
v_call: TRBV7-9
cdr3_aa: CASREPGQPTDTQYF
cdr3_nt: TGTGCCAGCAGAGAGCCGGGACAGCCAACAGATACGCAGTATTTT

j_call: TRBJ1-1
clone_size: -
cdr3_length: 16
d_call: -
v_call: TRBV2
cdr3_aa: CASSVGIDMGSTEAFF
cdr3_nt: TGTGCCAGCAGTGTCGGTATAGATATGGGGAGCACTGAAGCTTTCTTT

j_call: TRBJ2-5
clone_size: few
cdr3_length: 13
d_call: -
v_call: TRBV7-9
cdr3_aa: CASSVEIPETQYF
cdr3_nt: TGTGCCAGCAGCGTCGAGATACCCGAGACCCAGTACTTC

j_call: TRBJ1-2
clone_size: -
cdr3_length: 15
d_call: TRBD1
v_call: TRBV5-1
cdr3_aa: CASSHRDSGRYGYTF
cdr3_nt: TGCGCCAGCAGCCATCGGGACAGCGGGAGGTATGGCTACACCTTC

j_call: TRBJ1-2
clone_size: -
cdr3_length: 13
d_call: -
v_call: TRBV29-1
cdr3_aa: CSVERQEDYGYTF
cdr3_nt: TGCAGCGTTGAAAGACAGGAAGACTATGGCTACACCTTC

j_call: TRBJ2-5
clone_size: -
cdr3_length: 16
d_call: TRBD1
v_call: TRBV6-4
cdr3_aa: CASSYTSTGGLETQYF
cdr3_nt: TGTGCCAGCAGTTATACTTCGACAGGGGGCTTAGAGACCCAGTACTTC

j_call: TRBJ1-5
clone_size: -
cdr3_length: 14
d_call: -
v_call: TRBV7-6
cdr3_aa: CASSLVSGDRAQHF
cdr3_nt: TGTGCCAGCAGCTTAGTGTCAGGGGACCGGGCCCAGCATTTT

j_call: TRBJ1-2
clone_size: -
cdr3_length: 14
d_call: TRBD1
v_call: TRBV14
cdr3_aa: CASSPTGDGYGYTF
cdr3_nt: TGTGCCAGCAGCCCTACAGGGGATGGATATGGCTACACCTTC

j_call: TRBJ2-1
clone_size: -
cdr3_length: 12
d_call: TRBD1
v_call: TRBV11-3
cdr3_aa: CSSGQGYNEQFF
cdr3_nt: TGTTCATCGGGACAGGGATACAATGAGCAGTTCTTC

j_call: TRBJ2-5
clone_size: -
cdr3_length: 12
d_call: -
v_call: TRBV27
cdr3_aa: CASSPAGGTQYF
cdr3_nt: TGTGCCAGCAGTCCTGCCGGGGGGACCCAGTACTTC

j_call: TRBJ2-1
clone_size: -
cdr3_length: 14
d_call: TRBD2
v_call: TRBV27
cdr3_aa: CASRLAGTHNEQFF
cdr3_nt: TGTGCCAGCAGACTAGCGGGGACCCACAATGAGCAGTTCTTC